This T cell receptor (beta chain) was captured by sequencing in a study of control samples from healthy donors and cancer patients. The repertoire was sequenced with immunoSEQ multiplex PCR; TCRdb's copy has only in-frame clones and lacks some. This sample has roughly 120,000 clones, with around nine tenths found just once. CDR1 is MNHEY and CDR2 is SMNVEV in the germline V gene (reference sequence). Trimming took 5 bases from V and 0 from J; bases not matched to a gene: 15. The CDR3 is 18 amino acids. The TCR comes from a man aged 25-45 years in good health. The V and J genes are TRBV27 and TRBJ1-1; 7 nucleotides match TRBD1. The sequencing sample was made of blood. For the CDR3, the DNA is TGTGCCAGCAGTCCCGAGACAGGGTTAGGCCCCATGAACACTGAAGCTTTCTTT. Protein sequence: CASSPETGLGPMNTEAFF.